This T cell receptor beta chain was documented in a study of response to subunit inactivated influenza vaccine. Regarding the study as a whole: Each seasonal influenza vaccination recruits few new T cells, the authors suggested.

Between the trimmed V and J ends, which lost 1 base and 0 bases, there was a span of 3 bases. The CDR3 has 13 amino acids. Germline V CDR1 and CDR2: MNHEY, SVGEGT. This clonotype was detected many times. What it binds is not known. MiXCR, run by TCRdb on the RT-PCR reads, gives a single entry per CDR3 protein. The data contain a few hundred thousand distinct CDR3 sequences, roughly 9.7% of them singletons. This material consisted of PBMCs from blood, taken 40 to 50 days after vaccination. The receptor was isolated from a middle-aged man who received an inactivated influenza vaccine. The rearrangement uses TRBV6-2 or TRBV6-3 and TRBJ1-1; D gene uncertain. CDR3 in amino acids: CASSYWVNTEAFF. Written as DNA, the CDR3 is TGTGCCAGCAGTTACTGGGTGAACACTGAAGCTTTCTTT.